This TCR beta chain was captured in a study of blood T cell repertoires in COVID-19. Study-wide context: Collection of acute and convalescent COVID-19 samples took place in the United States, Italy and Spain.

Produced via immunoSEQ multiplex PCR; TCRdb's table is partial and in-frame only. The repertoire has 300,000 to 350,000 clones, over 75% of them found once; the top ten carry more than 1%. The cohort comprised adults aged 18 to 89 years residing in 24 US areas. In assigning cohorts, the study relied on participant-reported clinical history. Trimming removed 6 bases from V and 1 base from J; junction bases left unmatched: 3. This CDR3 comprises 14 residues. Germline lookup yields CDR1 SNHLY and CDR2 FYNNEI. The chain is built from TRBV2 and TRBJ1-5; 7 nucleotides line up with TRBD1. The sequencing sample was made of PBMCs or T cells enriched from blood (not recorded which). This clonotype originated in a woman aged 30 to 39 who had recovered from COVID-19. The CDR3 loop reads CASRLTGSNQPQHF. For the CDR3, the DNA is TGTGCCAGCAGATTGACAGGGAGCAATCAGCCCCAGCATTTT.